This is a list of T cell receptor beta chains from one sample in a study of T cell repertoires in cytomegalovirus infection. TCRdb fed the reads into MiXCR, producing one record per CDR3 protein. The repertoire includes some 940,000 distinct CDR3 sequences, 30% to 40% of them detected once, and more than 13% sits in the top ten. No antigen has been assigned to these receptors. The sequencing here drew on cultured CD8+ T cells from PBMCs, taken from culture after CMV antigen stimulation. The receptors originated from a human donor in good health (CMV status not recorded). Some clones in this sample may be carry-over from other donors' samples. Both conserved end residues are part of each CDR3. A D gene is named only where the DNA matches it firmly. Only part of the rows carry a size: once, few, many, or a class if the clone is expanded.

d_gene | j_gene | v_gene | abundance | CDR3nt | CDR3aa
NA | TRBJ2-4 | TRBV7-6 | NA | TGTGCCAGCAGCTCAAGGACAGAGCTAGCCAAAAACATTCAGTACTTC | CASSSRTELAKNIQYF
TRBD2 | TRBJ2-3 | TRBV2 | few | TGTGCCAGCAGTGGCCCCCTAGCGGGGGCTAAAGATACGCAGTATTTT | CASSGPLAGAKDTQYF
NA | TRBJ2-1 | TRBV19 | few | TGTGCCAGTAGTAGAGGGGGGGGCCGGGGATACAATGAGCAGTTCTTC | CASSRGGGRGYNEQFF
TRBD1 | TRBJ2-5 | TRBV27 | NA | TGTGCCAGCAGTCCCGGACAGGGAATGACCCTCGTAGAGACCCAGTACTTC | CASSPGQGMTLVETQYF
NA | TRBJ1-1 | TRBV7-6 | many | TGTGCCAGCAGCCGGGGGGCGCGAGGTACTGAAGCTTTCTTT | CASSRGARGTEAFF
NA | TRBJ1-1 | TRBV6-5 | few | TGTGCCAGCAGTTACTCGATGTCAGTGAACACTGAAGCTTTCTTT | CASSYSMSVNTEAFF
NA | TRBJ1-1 | TRBV4-3 | NA | TGCGCCAGCAGCCAAGATAGAGGGGAAACGACTGAAGCTTTCTTT | CASSQDRGETTEAFF
NA | TRBJ2-7 | TRBV5-1 | few | TGCGCCAGCAGCCCCGACAGTGCCTACGAGCAGTACTTC | CASSPDSAYEQYF
NA | TRBJ2-3 | TRBV7-6 | NA | TGTGCCAGCAGCTTAGTCGTGACAGCTTACACAGATACGCAGTATTTT | CASSLVVTAYTDTQYF
NA | TRBJ2-5 | TRBV7-2 | NA | TGTGTCAGCAAGGGGGGGGGAACCCTAGAGACCCAGTACTTC | CVSKGGGTLETQYF
TRBD2 | TRBJ2-7 | TRBV4-1 | NA | TGCGCCAGCAGCCAAGAAACTAGCGGGGGTTTCTCCTACGAGCAGTACTTC | CASSQETSGGFSYEQYF
TRBD2 | TRBJ2-1 | TRBV6-2/TRBV6-3 | NA | TGTGCCAGCAGTCTAGCGGGGGGGGCCTATGAGCAGTTCTTC | CASSLAGGAYEQFF
NA | TRBJ1-1 | TRBV11-2 | few | TGTGCCAGCAGCCCAGGGACCTATCTGGACACTGAAGCTTTCTTT | CASSPGTYLDTEAFF
TRBD2 | TRBJ2-1 | TRBV27 | NA | TGTGCCAGCAGTCCCCTGACTAGCGGGGAAAACAATGAGCAGTTCTTC | CASSPLTSGENNEQFF
NA | TRBJ1-1 | TRBV19 | few | TGTGCCAGTAGTAAGAAACCGAGCACTGAAGCTTTCTTT | CASSKKPSTEAFF
TRBD2 | TRBJ2-2 | TRBV6-1 | many | TGTGCCAGCAGTGAATGGACTAGCGGAACCGGGGAGCTGTTTTTT | CASSEWTSGTGELFF
NA | TRBJ1-1 | TRBV19 | NA | TGTGCCAGCCACATGGATGGGGGAGGGGACACTGAAGCTTTCTTT | CASHMDGGGDTEAFF
NA | TRBJ1-5 | TRBV7-2 | many | TGTGCCAGCAGCCCATACCTAAGCGCCATTGTCAATCAGCCCCAGCATTTT | CASSPYLSAIVNQPQHF
NA | TRBJ2-2 | TRBV7-9 | few | TGTGCCAGCAGTCAGGACATCCACACCGGGGAGCTGTTTTTT | CASSQDIHTGELFF
NA | TRBJ1-5 | TRBV6-2/TRBV6-3 | NA | TGTGCCAGCAGTTATGGGTATATGGGCAATCAGCCCCAGCATTTT | CASSYGYMGNQPQHF
NA | TRBJ2-5 | TRBV7-8 | NA | TGTGCCAGCAGCTTAGAGTCATCAGAGACCCAGTACTTC | CASSLESSETQYF
NA | TRBJ2-2 | TRBV27 | NA | TGTGCCAGCAGTTGGTCCCAGAACACCGGGGAGCTGTTTTTT | CASSWSQNTGELFF
NA | TRBJ2-6 | TRBV7-6 | many | TGTGCCAGCAGCTTAGGGCAGGGCTACTCTGGGGCCAACGTCCTGACTTTC | CASSLGQGYSGANVLTF
NA | TRBJ2-2 | TRBV10-1 | NA | TGCGCCAGCACGGACCTGAACACCGGGGAGCTGTTTTTT | CASTDLNTGELFF
NA | TRBJ1-2 | TRBV6-5 | NA | TGTGCCAGCAGTTCCGCCCTCGGGACCCCAGCTAACTATGGCTACACCTTC | CASSSALGTPANYGYTF
TRBD2 | TRBJ2-3 | TRBV6-2/TRBV6-3 | NA | TGTGCCAGCAGTTCTCACTCCAGGGGACTAGCGGGGGCAGATACGCAGTATTTT | CASSSHSRGLAGADTQYF
NA | TRBJ1-3 | TRBV10-3 | few | TGTGCCATCAGTCAACCATCGACAGGATGGTCTGGAAACACCATATATTTT | CAISQPSTGWSGNTIYF